The 20 T cell receptor beta chains listed next were all sequenced from one sample in a study of cytotoxic CD8 clonotypes in ibrutinib-treated CLL. Clones were read by immunoSEQ multiplex PCR, and TCRdb kept only the in-frame ones, dropping some. The table has approximately 350,000 clones, around 66% seen once. Sequencing was performed on PBMCs, taken after 36 months of ibrutinib treatment. These receptor sequences come from a human donor with chronic lymphocytic leukemia.

V gene TRBV15 combines with J gene TRBJ2-5, with D uncertain. V lost 6 bases and J 2 bases, leaving 10 bases between the germline ends. In germline, CDR1 is LNHNV, CDR2 YYDKDF (reference sequence). CDR3 length: 13 residues. This CDR3 reads CATSPPSQETQYF. In DNA form, the CDR3 reads TGTGCCACCAGTCCTCCGTCACAAGAGACCCAGTACTTC. The full variable domain, rest sourced from reference TRBV15 and TRBJ2-5, is DAMVIQNPRYQVTQFGKPVTLSCSQTLNHNVMYWYQQKSSQAPKLLFHYYDKDFNNEADTPDNFQSRRPNTSFCFLDIRSPGLGDTAMYLCATSPPSQETQYFGPGTRLLVL.

J is TRBJ2-7 and V is TRBV19, with TRBD2 matching over 9 bases. From germline, CDR1 is LNHDA and CDR2 SQIVND (reference sequence). V lost 6 bases, J lost 2 bases, and 2 bases stayed unmatched. The CDR3 consists of 13 residues. The CDR3 here is CASRAGGPYEQYF. The DNA for the CDR3 is TGTGCCAGTAGGGCGGGAGGGCCCTACGAGCAGTACTTC.

This clone was counted between two and nine times. The chain employs TRBV4-1 and TRBJ2-7; D might be TRBD2 (6 bases). CDR1 is MGHRA, CDR2 YSYEKL, per germline. This CDR3 is 15 amino acids long. V lost 0 bases to trimming and J lost 4 bases, with 13 bases between them. The CDR3 spells CASSQDPGGTYEQYF. In DNA, the CDR3 is TGCGCCAGCAGCCAAGACCCCGGGGGTACGTACGAGCAGTACTTC.

Only one count was recorded for this clone. CDR3 nucleotides: TGCGCCAGCAGCCAAGAATGGGCTAGCAATCAGCCCCAGCATTTT. Translating it yields CASSQEWASNQPQHF. This chain connects TRBV4-1 to TRBJ1-5; D is unclear. CDR3 length: 15 residues. Per germline, CDR1 MGHRA and CDR2 YSYEKL. Trimming shortened V by 0 bases and J by 0 bases, and 6 bases separated the two germline ends.

Worth noting for this clone: A single base separates this from a much larger clone, so it may be a read error. The chain links TRBV4-3 to TRBJ2-3; D gene unclear. Germline lookup yields CDR1 LGHNA and CDR2 YSLEER. V was cut by 4 bases and J by 5 bases, with 4 bases left in between. The CDR3 length is 11 residues. The CDR3 nucleotides are TGCGCCAGCAGCCTGGGAGATACGCAGTATTTT. Encoded protein: CASSLGDTQYF.

The chain couples TRBV27 to TRBJ2-7; no firm D call. The length of the CDR3 is 15 residues. CDR1 is MNHEY, CDR2 SMNVEV, per germline (reference sequence). V lost 1 base, J lost 2 bases, and 12 bases lay in between. The CDR3 region has the DNA TGTGCCAGCAGTTTATACCCCCTCCCAGCCTACGAGCAGTACTTC. This translates into CASSLYPLPAYEQYF.

The chain links TRBV18 to TRBJ1-4; TRBD1 might be the D (5 bases). V was trimmed by 4 bases and J by 7 bases, leaving 16 bases between them. There are 15 residues in the CDR3. The germline V gene has CDR1 KGHSH and CDR2 LQKENI. DNA for the CDR3: TGTGCCAGCTCACGGACTTGGGGGGTGACTGAAAAACTGTTTTTT. This sequence encodes CASSRTWGVTEKLFF. The complete variable domain, with remaining parts taken from reference TRBV18 and TRBJ1-4, reads NAGVMQNPRHLVRRRGQEARLRCSPMKGHSHVYWYRQLPEEGLKFMVYLQKENIIDESGMPKERFSAEFPKEGPSILRIQQVVRGDSAAYFCASSRTWGVTEKLFFGSGTQLSVL.

V gene TRBV7-9 combines with J gene TRBJ2-6, with 11 positions matching TRBD2. Losses at the gene ends were 1 base for V and 0 bases for J; bases not matched to a gene: 5. The CDR3 spans 19 residues. Germline-derived CDR1 and CDR2 are SEHNR and FQNEAQ (reference sequence). The DNA of the CDR3 is TGTGCCAGCAGCTTAGGGGTAGCGGGAGGGACCTCTGGGGCCAACGTCCTGACTTTC. This sequence encodes CASSLGVAGGTSGANVLTF.

This clone was counted once. The chain has TRBV9 and TRBJ2-3; 9 bases map to TRBD1. The V and J ends lost 0 bases and 3 bases, in that order; junction bases with no gene match: 8. The germline V gene has CDR1 SGDLS and CDR2 YYNGEE. This CDR3 spans 17 amino acids. The CDR3 DNA sequence: TGTGCCAGCAGCGTAGAGGGGACAGGGCTTTTAACAGATACGCAGTATTTT. Its protein is CASSVEGTGLLTDTQYF.

This chain links TRBV27 with TRBJ2-5, with no clear D. Germline values: CDR1 MNHEY, CDR2 SMNVEV (reference sequence). This CDR3 has 13 residues. Deletions cut 7 bases from V and 2 bases from J, with 11 bases between. CDR3 sequence: CASTETGQETQYF. The CDR3 DNA follows: TGTGCCAGCACTGAGACGGGTCAAGAGACCCAGTACTTC.

V gene TRBV28 combines with J gene TRBJ2-7; 9 nucleotides agree with TRBD2. CDR1 and CDR2 (germline): MDHEN, SYDVKM. The CDR3 runs to 16 residues. Trimming took 2 bases from V and 3 from J; bases not matched to a gene: 8. CDR3 region: CASSLMPSGNFYEQYF. CDR3 DNA: TGTGCCAGCAGTTTAATGCCTAGCGGGAATTTCTACGAGCAGTACTTC.

The table lists this clone with a few counts. The chain combines TRBV28 with TRBJ2-4; 8 nucleotides align to TRBD1. Per the germline V gene, CDR1 is MDHEN and CDR2 is SYDVKM. CDR3 length equals 14 residues. With V trimmed by 5 bases and J by 8 bases, 8 bases remained unmatched. In DNA form, the CDR3 reads TGTGCCAGCAGTCCCTCGACAGGGGATGACATTCAGTACTTC. It codes for CASSPSTGDDIQYF.

This clone was detected a few times. The gene calls are TRBV9 and TRBJ2-5, with 8 bases that match TRBD1. Germline loops: CDR1 SGDLS, CDR2 YYNGEE. CDR3 length: 15 amino acids. The V and J ends lost 2 bases and 4 bases, in that order; junction bases with no gene match: 7. CDR3 loop: CASSVSGQGPETQYF. CDR3 in DNA: TGTGCCAGCAGCGTGTCCGGACAGGGCCCAGAGACCCAGTACTTC.

The V and J genes are TRBV11-3 and TRBJ2-4, with a possible D match to TRBD1 (5 bases). V shed 3 bases and J shed 1 base, with 13 bases lying between them. The CDR3 has 16 residues. Germline-derived CDR1 and CDR2 are SGHNT and YENEEA. In nucleotides, the CDR3 is TGTGCCAGCAGCTTCACGACAGTGCCGGCCAAAAACATTCAGTACTTC. This codes for CASSFTTVPAKNIQYF.

The chain uses TRBV5-6 and TRBJ2-1, with a possible D match to TRBD2 (6 bases). Trimming left V 4 bases short and J 7 bases short, with 12 bases between. From germline, CDR1 is SGHDT and CDR2 YYEEEE. The CDR3 spans 13 residues. As DNA, the CDR3 is TGTGCCAGCAGCCTTCTAGCGAGTAATGAGCAGTTCTTC. Translated: CASSLLASNEQFF.

The V call is TRBV5-1, the J call TRBJ2-7; 8 nucleotides agree with TRBD1. The germline gives CDR1 SGHRS, CDR2 YFSETQ. The CDR3 length is 16 residues. The ends lost 0 bases at V and 5 bases at J; junction bases unmatched: 10. The CDR3: CASSLVGGQGTNEQYF. Written as DNA, the CDR3 is TGCGCCAGCAGCTTGGTTGGAGGACAGGGTACAAACGAGCAGTACTTC.

The V call is TRBV27, the J call TRBJ2-7, with unresolved D. Trimming stripped 1 base from V and 5 bases from J, with 9 bases between. This CDR3 is built from 13 residues. Germline V gives CDR1 MNHEY, CDR2 SMNVEV (reference sequence). The CDR3 loop is CASSLFGRDEQYF. The CDR3 DNA is TGTGCCAGCAGTTTATTCGGGCGAGACGAGCAGTACTTC.

This chain connects TRBV6-1 to TRBJ1-5, with 8 bases aligning to TRBD1. The CDR3 runs to 18 residues. The junction had 18 bases not matched to a gene; V was cut back by 3 bases and J by 8 bases. Germline CDR1 reads MNHNS; CDR2 reads SASEGT. The chain's CDR3 is CASSDRSGGQAKIKPQHF. CDR3 coding DNA: TGTGCCAGCAGTGATCGTTCGGGGGGACAGGCTAAGATCAAGCCCCAGCATTTT.

Concerning this clone itself: The same CDR3 can be traced to other DNA sequences in this sample. V gene TRBV18 combines with J gene TRBJ1-2, with D possibly being TRBD1 (5 bases). Germline values: CDR1 KGHSH, CDR2 LQKENI. The V end lost 3 bases, the J end lost 6 bases, and 5 bases lay between the germline ends. The CDR3 is 11 amino acids. In DNA form, the CDR3 reads TGTGCCAGCTCACCGGGGGATGGCTACACCTTC. Its translation is CASSPGDGYTF.

The V and J genes are TRBV4-1 and TRBJ2-5, with 8 bases aligning to TRBD2. The CDR3 totals 15 residues. Germline V gene lookup returns CDR1 MGHRA and CDR2 YSYEKL. Losses at the gene ends were 4 bases for V and 5 bases for J; bases not matched to a gene: 9. CDR3 DNA: TGCGCCAGCAGCCCAGCTGGCGGGGGGCGTGAGACCCAGTACTTC. This sequence encodes CASSPAGGGRETQYF.